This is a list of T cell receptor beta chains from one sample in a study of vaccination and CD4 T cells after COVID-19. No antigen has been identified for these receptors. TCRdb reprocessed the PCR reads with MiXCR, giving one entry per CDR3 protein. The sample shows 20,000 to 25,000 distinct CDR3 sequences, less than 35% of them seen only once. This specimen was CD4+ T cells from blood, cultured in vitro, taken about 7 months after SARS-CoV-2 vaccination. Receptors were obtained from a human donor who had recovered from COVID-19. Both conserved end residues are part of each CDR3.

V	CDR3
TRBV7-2	CASSLGQNTEAFF
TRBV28	CASRQRATDTQYF
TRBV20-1	CSASHRGPPSYEQYF
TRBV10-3	CAIRPGQGPYNSPLHF
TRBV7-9	CASSRDSPYEQYF
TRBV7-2	CASTGGGARPPEQYF
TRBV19	CASSPLGGQGYGYTF
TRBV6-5	CASSYTSGSGETQYF
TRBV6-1	CASRVDRNSNQPQHF
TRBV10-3	CAIRPGANVLTF
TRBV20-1	CSARGKGGNSPLHF
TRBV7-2	CASSTPAGVAGKQYF
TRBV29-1	CSAGDFTGTEAFF
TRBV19	CASSMTGGSNQPQHF
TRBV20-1	CSARGSGENYEQYF
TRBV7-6	CASSLGGGRGYTF
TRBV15	CATAVSHNTGELFF
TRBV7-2	CASSFLGQGGYTF
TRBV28	CASSTFGTEAFF
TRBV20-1	CSARGPGLYEQYF
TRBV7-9	CASSLSDRGSSPLHF
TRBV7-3	CASSSRGEQFF